One T cell receptor beta chain is described in this entry. Its antigen is not identified. V lost 2 bases, J lost 6 bases, and 12 bases lay in between. Looked up from germline, CDR1 is GTSNPN and CDR2 is SVGIG (reference sequence). The CDR3 is made up of 13 amino acids. The data belong to a study of CD8+ T cells in alopecia areata. Study-wide results and limits: Lesional scalp displayed greater clonality than normal scalp, most notably in alopecia totalis/universalis. Among the cells sequenced in scalp samples are also the resident alphabeta T cells of normal skin.

Sorted populations comprised CD4+ and CD8+ T cells obtained from PBMCs. Following extraction, RNA underwent reverse transcription to cDNA, which served as the sequencing template. Data came from immunoSEQ multiplex PCR; TCRdb stores just in-frame clones and leaves some out. The sample lists about 130,000 clones, about 49% occurring once. Sample: CD8+ T cells sorted from blood, taken at week 0. The chain is built from TRBV30 and TRBJ2-3; D might be TRBD2 (5 bases). The receptor was isolated from a human donor with alopecia areata. The CDR3 loop reads CAWSLMEEDTQYF. CDR3 nucleotides: TGTGCCTGGAGTCTAATGGAGGAGGATACGCAGTATTTT.